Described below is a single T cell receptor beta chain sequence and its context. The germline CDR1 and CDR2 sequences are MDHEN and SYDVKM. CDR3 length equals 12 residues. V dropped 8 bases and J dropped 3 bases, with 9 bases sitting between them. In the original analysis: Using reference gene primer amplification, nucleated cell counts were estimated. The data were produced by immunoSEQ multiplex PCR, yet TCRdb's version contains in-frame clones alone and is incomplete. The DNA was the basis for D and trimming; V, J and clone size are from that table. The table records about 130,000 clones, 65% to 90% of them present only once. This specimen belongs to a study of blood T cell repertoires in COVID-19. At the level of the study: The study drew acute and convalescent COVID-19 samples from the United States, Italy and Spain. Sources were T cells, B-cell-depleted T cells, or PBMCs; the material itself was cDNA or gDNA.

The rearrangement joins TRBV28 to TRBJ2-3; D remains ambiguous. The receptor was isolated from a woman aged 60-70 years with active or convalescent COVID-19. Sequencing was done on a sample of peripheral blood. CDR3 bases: TGTGCCAGCGAGGCTCATACAGATACGCAGTATTTT. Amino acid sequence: CASEAHTDTQYF.